The entry below describes one T cell receptor (beta chain). Looked up from germline, CDR1 is MNHNY and CDR2 is SVGAGI (reference sequence). The CDR3 is made up of 14 amino acids. V trimming: 4 bases; J trimming: 5 bases; junction bases outside the gene matches: 5. Unique molecular identifiers were attached to individual cDNA molecules during library preparation. TCRdb re-analysed the RACE reads in MiXCR, keeping a single row per CDR3 protein. The data show tens of thousands of distinct CDR3 sequences, about a tenth seen once. Indicated time point: patch test 1, 2 weeks after DPC sensitization. Treatment noted: therapeutic diphenylcyclopropenone sensitization with weekly scalp DPC. These data are taken from a study of human T cells and chemical hapten exposure.

This chain links TRBV6-6 with TRBJ2-7, with 10 bases lining up with TRBD1. The clonotype was recovered from a woman aged 50 to 60 with alopecia areata. Some clones in this sample may be carry-over from other donors' samples. The starting material was whole blood, obtained in connection with sensitization to the hapten diphenylcyclopropenone (DPC). CDR3 region: CASSSGTGAHEQYF. The DNA for the CDR3 is TGTGCCAGCAGTTCCGGGACAGGGGCCCACGAGCAGTACTTC.